This paragraph covers one T cell receptor beta chain sequence. Germline trimming cut 4 bases from V and 7 bases from J; bases unmatched to any gene: 5. The CDR3 length is 14 residues. In germline, CDR1 is LGHDT, CDR2 YNNKEL (reference sequence). The sample is drawn from a study of blood T cell repertoires in COVID-19. For the study at large: The cDNA or gDNA used as material had been derived from T cells, B-cell-depleted T cells, or PBMCs.

In the source study's methods: Researchers report that nucleated cell counts were estimated from reference gene primer amplification. Using immunoSEQ multiplex PCR, the repertoire was profiled, and TCRdb retains in-frame clones only, with some absent. Clonal size and the V and J genes are those of that table, whereas D and trimming came from the DNA. In the table there are around 100,000 clones, just under 85% of which are singletons. Specimen: peripheral blood. This chain connects TRBV3-1 (or the pseudogene TRBV3-2) to TRBJ2-1; 9 bases are shared with TRBD1. The clonotype was recovered from a man between 50 and 59 years old with active or convalescent COVID-19. The CDR3 DNA is TGTGCCAGCAGCCTTACAGGGGGCCCGAATGAGCAGTTCTTC. Amino acids: CASSLTGGPNEQFF.